This is a list of T cell receptor beta chains from one sample in a study of T cell responses to AZD1222 COVID-19 vaccine. Some clones are missing from TCRdb's copy, which holds only in-frame ones; the method was immunoSEQ multiplex PCR. The table has roughly 97,000 clones, roughly nine tenths seen once. The sequences come from peripheral blood, collected 28 days after the second dose of the MenACWY control vaccine. These receptors all come from an adult who received the MenACWY meningococcal vaccine as a control. The CDR3 runs from the conserved cysteine through the conserved F or W. Not every row has a clone size; where given, it reads once, few, many or a size class.

CASSPQGDQPQHF TRBJ1-5 TRBV18 once
CASSAQLGRPYF TRBJ2-7 TRBV2 .
CASSGGTAANYGYTF TRBJ1-2 TRBV5-1 .
CASSDSGGDYNEQFF TRBJ2-1 TRBV5-5 .
CASSPQGAQPQHF TRBJ1-5 TRBV12-3/TRBV12-4 .
CASSTGTGVLFGEQYF TRBJ2-7 TRBV7-8 .
CASSLSTSGGEETQYF TRBJ2-5 TRBV27 .
CPSSPGLAGGAGELFF TRBJ2-2 TRBV5-1 .
CASSQGPSGSAYEQYF TRBJ2-7 TRBV4-1 .
CASSYPTGESSTDTQYF TRBJ2-3 TRBV7-8 .
CASNNGGTPTQETQYF TRBJ2-5 TRBV28 .
CASSGEPGQPKEKLFF TRBJ1-4 TRBV9 .
CASSPGTSEYEQYF TRBJ2-7 TRBV18 .
CASSAVGYGYTF TRBJ1-2 TRBV28 once
CASSGPSGWLGTQYF TRBJ2-5 TRBV7-8 .
CASNSPGQHQPQHF TRBJ1-5 TRBV28 .
CASSDRLAGGNEQFF TRBJ2-1 TRBV6-5 .
CASSYGTEAFF TRBJ1-1 TRBV6-2/TRBV6-3 once
CASSLGVVTNTEAFF TRBJ1-1 TRBV7-6 once
CATRAGGSSYNEQFF TRBJ2-1 TRBV24-1 .
CASSIATGLGNQPQHF TRBJ1-5 TRBV19 .
CASSQPGTDINSPLHF TRBJ1-6 TRBV23-1 .
CASSQARVYGYTF TRBJ1-2 TRBV3-1/TRBV3-2 .
CASSIGFMNEQYF TRBJ2-7 TRBV19 .
CASSLASGGVGADTQYF TRBJ2-3 TRBV5-4 .
CASRGLEGVISYTF TRBJ1-2 TRBV5-1 once
CASSGGTEYGYTF TRBJ1-2 TRBV28 .
CASSYPPSVGSGDGYTF TRBJ1-2 TRBV6-2/TRBV6-3 .
CASSLTPGPTEAFF TRBJ1-1 TRBV7-3 once
CASSPVAGGRTGELFF TRBJ2-2 TRBV5-1 .
CASSVVSTAEAFF TRBJ1-1 TRBV9 .
CASSQDRPGAYGYTF TRBJ1-2 TRBV4-3 once
CASSPVTMTFSAKNIQYF TRBJ2-4 TRBV7-9 few
CATSDHRDSQETQYF TRBJ2-5 TRBV24-1 .
CASSQDGQYNEKLFF TRBJ1-4 TRBV16 once
CASSLFGGANNEQFF TRBJ2-1 TRBV7-6 .
CASNGGVPNYGYTF TRBJ1-2 TRBV28 once
CASSFAGSDIQYF TRBJ2-4 TRBV6-2/TRBV6-3 .
CASSFRTANSPLHF TRBJ1-6 TRBV7-9 once
CSASPGVTNEKLFF TRBJ1-4 TRBV20-1 .
CASSLVGSDKYTF TRBJ1-2 TRBV5-5 once
CASSAPGYSGNTIYF TRBJ1-3 TRBV28 .
CASSEGITYEQYF TRBJ2-7 TRBV6-1 .
CASSPGQEAYEQYF TRBJ2-7 TRBV18 .
CASRLDRDQPQHF TRBJ1-5 TRBV11-2 .
CASSLGGGGLSYTF TRBJ1-2 TRBV7-2 .
CASSDSYTSGNEQFF TRBJ2-1 TRBV6-4 .
CASSTNSDNEQFF TRBJ2-1 TRBV7-6 .
CAWSPGQNQPQHF TRBJ1-5 TRBV30 .
CATSRENSPLHF TRBJ1-6 TRBV15 few
CASSLGGAQYEAFF TRBJ1-1 TRBV7-2 .
CASSQLGALAKNIQYF TRBJ2-4 TRBV3-1/TRBV3-2 .
CSVETGDRGYGYTF TRBJ1-2 TRBV29-1 few
CASSESGIGEQYF TRBJ2-7 TRBV10-1 .
CATSRDSARGAAGGPYEQYF TRBJ2-7 TRBV15 .